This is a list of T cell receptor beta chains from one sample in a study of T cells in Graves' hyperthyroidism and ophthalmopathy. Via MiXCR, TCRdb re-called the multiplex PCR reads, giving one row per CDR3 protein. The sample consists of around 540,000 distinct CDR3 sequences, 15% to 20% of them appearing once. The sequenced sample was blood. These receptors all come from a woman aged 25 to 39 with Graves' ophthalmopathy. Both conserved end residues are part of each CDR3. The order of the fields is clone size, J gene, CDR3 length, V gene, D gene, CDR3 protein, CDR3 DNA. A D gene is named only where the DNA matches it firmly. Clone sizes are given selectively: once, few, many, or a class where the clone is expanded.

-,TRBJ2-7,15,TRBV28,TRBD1,CASSSFGQGIYEQYF,TGTGCCAGCAGTTCATTCGGACAGGGGATCTACGAGCAGTACTTC
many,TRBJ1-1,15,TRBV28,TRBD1,CASSKTPGTDSLAFF,TGTGCCAGCAGTAAAACCCCCGGGACAGATAGTTTAGCTTTCTTT
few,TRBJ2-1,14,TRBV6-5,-,CASSYDSRYNEQFF,TGTGCCAGCAGTTACGACTCCCGCTACAATGAGCAGTTCTTC
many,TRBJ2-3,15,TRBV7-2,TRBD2,CASSLASGFSDTQYF,TGTGCCAGCAGCTTGGCTAGCGGGTTCTCAGATACGCAGTATTTT
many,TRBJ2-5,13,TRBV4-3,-,CASSRRVGETQYF,TGCGCCAGCAGCCGTAGGGTTGGAGAGACCCAGTACTTC
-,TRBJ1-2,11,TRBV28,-,CASSSRDGYTF,TGTGCCAGCAGTTCCCGGGATGGCTACACCTTC
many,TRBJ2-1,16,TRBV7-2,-,CASSAQPLISYNEQFF,TGTGCCAGCAGCGCCCAGCCCCTGATCTCCTACAATGAGCAGTTCTTC
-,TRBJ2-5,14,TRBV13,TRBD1,CASSSQDREETQYF,TGTGCCAGCAGCTCCCAGGACAGGGAAGAGACCCAGTACTTC
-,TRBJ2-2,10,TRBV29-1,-,CGQRSGELFF,TGCGGCCAAAGATCCGGGGAGCTGTTTTTT
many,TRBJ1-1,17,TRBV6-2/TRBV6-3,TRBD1,CASDNRGIARMNTEAFF,TGTGCCAGCGATAACAGGGGTATCGCGCGAATGAACACTGAAGCTTTCTTT
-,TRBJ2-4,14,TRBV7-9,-,CASSLLQKGNIQYF,TGTGCCAGCAGCTTACTCCAGAAAGGAAACATTCAGTACTTC
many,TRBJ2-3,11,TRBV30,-,CAWSPSNTQYF,TGTGCCTGGAGCCCGTCTAATACGCAGTATTTT
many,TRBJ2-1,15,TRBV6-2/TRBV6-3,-,CASSQGHSSYNEQFF,TGTGCCAGCAGTCAGGGACATAGCTCCTACAATGAGCAGTTCTTC
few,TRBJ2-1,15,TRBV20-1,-,CSARRDGDSYNEQFF,TGCAGTGCTAGAAGGGACGGAGACTCCTACAATGAGCAGTTCTTC
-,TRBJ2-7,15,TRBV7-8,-,CASSALARSSYEQYF,TGTGCCAGCAGCGCGCTAGCGAGGAGCTCCTACGAGCAGTACTTC
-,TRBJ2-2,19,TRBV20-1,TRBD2,CSASGMTSGIPPNTGELFF,TGCAGTGCTTCTGGGATGACTAGCGGGATACCCCCGAACACCGGGGAGCTGTTTTTT
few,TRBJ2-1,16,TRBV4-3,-,CASSQEAGSSYNEQFF,TGCGCCAGCAGCCAAGAAGCAGGGAGCTCCTACAATGAGCAGTTCTTC
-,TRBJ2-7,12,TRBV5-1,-,CASSSDWTTQYF,TGCGCCAGCAGCTCAGACTGGACAACGCAGTACTTC
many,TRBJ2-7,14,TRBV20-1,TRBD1,CSARRDRGNHEQYF,TGCAGTGCTAGGCGGGACAGGGGGAACCACGAGCAGTACTTC
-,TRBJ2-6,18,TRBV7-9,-,CASSLGRGRRSGANVLTF,TGTGCCAGCAGCTTAGGGAGGGGCCGGAGGTCTGGGGCCAACGTCCTGACTTTC
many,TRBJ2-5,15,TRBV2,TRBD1,CASSEKGRRGETQYF,TGTGCCAGCAGTGAAAAAGGGCGCAGGGGGGAGACCCAGTACTTC
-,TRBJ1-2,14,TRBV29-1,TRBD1,CSASTGQGNYGYTF,TGCAGCGCCAGCACTGGACAGGGTAACTATGGCTACACCTTC
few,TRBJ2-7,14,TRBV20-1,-,CSARGPWRAYEQYF,TGCAGTGCTAGGGGGCCATGGCGGGCCTACGAGCAGTACTTC
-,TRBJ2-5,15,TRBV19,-,CASRLVGTSHETQYF,TGTGCCAGTCGGTTAGTTGGGACATCTCACGAGACCCAGTACTTC
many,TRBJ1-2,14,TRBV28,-,CASSVAGTVYGYTF,TGTGCCAGCAGTGTCGCAGGGACCGTTTATGGCTACACCTTC
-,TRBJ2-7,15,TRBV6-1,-,CASSEFTGQVGEQYF,TGTGCCAGCAGTGAATTTACCGGGCAAGTGGGGGAGCAGTACTTC
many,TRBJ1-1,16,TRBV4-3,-,CASSQEGGRPSTEAFF,TGCGCCAGCAGCCAAGAGGGAGGACGGCCGAGCACTGAAGCTTTCTTT
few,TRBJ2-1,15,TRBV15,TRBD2,CATSSGLADYNEQFF,TGTGCCACCAGCTCCGGACTAGCAGATTACAATGAGCAGTTCTTC
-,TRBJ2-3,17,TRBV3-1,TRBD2,CASSHDTLAGGGDTQYF,TGTGCCAGCAGCCACGACACTCTAGCGGGAGGGGGAGATACGCAGTATTTT
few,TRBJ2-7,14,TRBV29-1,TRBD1,CSVAMGQGASEQYF,TGCAGCGTTGCAATGGGACAGGGGGCTTCCGAGCAGTACTTC
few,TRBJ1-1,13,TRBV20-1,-,CSASLSVNTEAFF,TGCAGTGCTAGCCTATCAGTGAACACTGAAGCTTTCTTT
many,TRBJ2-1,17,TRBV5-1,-,CASSLDPTGTGVYEQFF,TGCGCCAGCAGCTTGGACCCGACCGGGACTGGAGTTTACGAGCAGTTCTTC
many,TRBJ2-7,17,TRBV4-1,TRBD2,CASSQDLWTRSSYEQYF,TGCGCCAGCAGCCAAGATCTGTGGACTAGGTCCTCATACGAGCAGTACTTC
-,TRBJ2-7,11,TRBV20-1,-,CSKLVSYEQYF,TGCAGTAAGCTAGTCTCCTACGAGCAGTACTTC
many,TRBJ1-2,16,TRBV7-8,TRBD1,CASSPMLGQGLGGYTF,TGTGCCAGCAGCCCGATGTTGGGACAGGGTCTTGGAGGCTACACCTTC
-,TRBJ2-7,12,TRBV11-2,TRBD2,CASSLPSGRVDF,TGTGCCAGCAGCCTCCCTAGCGGGAGAGTAGACTTC
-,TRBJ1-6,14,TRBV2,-,CASRREFFDSPLHF,TGTGCCAGCAGGAGAGAGTTTTTCGATTCACCCCTCCACTTT
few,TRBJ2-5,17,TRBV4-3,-,CASSLGTSGSLGETQYF,TGCGCCAGCAGCCTAGGTACGAGCGGCAGCCTTGGAGAGACCCAGTACTTC
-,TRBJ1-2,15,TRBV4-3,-,CASSQEPSRGHGYTF,TGCGCCAGCAGCCAAGAACCCTCGAGGGGTCATGGCTACACCTTC
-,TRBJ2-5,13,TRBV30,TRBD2,CALTPLAEETQYF,TGTGCCCTGACCCCGCTAGCGGAGGAGACCCAGTACTTC
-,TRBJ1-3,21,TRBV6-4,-,CASRHGPRDKLITDSGNTIYF,TGTGCCAGCAGACACGGCCCCCGGGACAAGTTAATTACGGACTCTGGAAACACCATATATTTT
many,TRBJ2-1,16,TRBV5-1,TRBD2,CASSFGSGKSYNEQFF,TGCGCCAGCAGCTTTGGTAGCGGGAAGTCCTACAATGAGCAGTTCTTC
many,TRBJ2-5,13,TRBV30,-,CAWSTTTQETQYF,TGTGCCTGGAGTACGACTACACAAGAGACCCAGTACTTC
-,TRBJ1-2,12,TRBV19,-,CASSIGGNGYTF,TGTGCCAGTAGTATCGGGGGTAACGGCTACACCTTC
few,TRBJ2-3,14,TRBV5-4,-,CASSRDSFTDTQYF,TGTGCCAGCAGCCGCGACAGTTTCACAGATACGCAGTATTTT